Many counts were recorded for the clone carrying this TCR beta chain. Its antigen is unknown. The TCR cDNA carried a universal primer site and UMIs from 5'RACE template switching. MiXCR was run by TCRdb on the 5' RACE reads, yielding one entry per CDR3 protein. The data hold around 310,000 distinct CDR3 sequences, with 3.6% observed a single time. This sample was included in a study of T cells after yellow fever vaccination. On the study more broadly: Fractions with few cells were prepared using SMART-Seq v4 Ultra Low Input.

Germline assignment: CDR1 SEHNR and CDR2 FQNEAQ (reference sequence). CDR3 length: 14 residues. With 5 bases removed from V and 3 bases from J, the gap between germline ends came to 13 bases. Regarding the study as a whole: When the response was secondary, it was weaker but reached its peak faster, day 5 versus 15. Although most clonotypes did not, a small share appeared in both CD4 and CD8 compartments.

The sample in question was PBMCs, obtained on the day of the yellow fever booster vaccination. The V and J genes are TRBV7-9 and TRBJ1-1; perhaps TRBD1 as D (6 bases). The clonotype originates from a man between 18 and 29 years old who received the YFV17D yellow fever vaccine. CDR3 in amino acids: CASSALQGYTEAFF. The CDR3 region has the DNA TGTGCCAGCAGCGCCTTACAGGGTTACACTGAAGCTTTCTTT.